Below are 5 T cell receptor beta chains sequenced from a single sample in a study of early T cells in non-severe SARS-CoV-2 infection. One entry per CDR3 protein, called by TCRdb with MiXCR from the 5' RACE reads. The table has fewer than 55,000 distinct CDR3 sequences, about 6.5% seen once. The sample was whole blood, taken at baseline. These receptors all stem from an adult who was a healthcare worker with PCR-confirmed SARS-CoV-2 infection or an uninfected control (not recorded which).

The chain recombines TRBV5-4 with TRBJ2-7; D may correspond to TRBD1 or TRBD2 (5 bases each). Germline CDR1 reads SGHNT; CDR2 reads YYREEE (reference sequence). The CDR3 loop spans 17 amino acids. V dropped 4 bases and J dropped 7 bases, with 27 bases sitting between them. The CDR3 DNA reads TGTGCCAGCAGCAACCCGCGTGGCACCGGGGCCCAAGGGGAGCAGTACTTC. Protein sequence: CASSNPRGTGAQGEQYF.

This clonotype was seen ten or more times. The chain couples TRBV12-3 or TRBV12-4 to TRBJ2-3; D may be TRBD1 or TRBD2 (6 bases each). The CDR3 has 14 residues. V was clipped by 7 bases and J by 5 bases, with 16 bases between them. The CDR3 region is CASTYGGAGDTQYF. CDR3 DNA: TGTGCCAGCACCTACGGGGGCGCAGGAGATACGCAGTATTTT.

The chain carries TRBV20-1 and TRBJ2-5; D might be TRBD1 or TRBD2, each matching 6 bases. Germline assignment: CDR1 DFQATT and CDR2 SNEGSKA (reference sequence). V shed 1 base and J shed 2 bases, with 11 bases lying between them. The CDR3 runs 14 residues. DNA of the CDR3: TGCAGTGCTAGAGTTAGGAGGGGGCAAGAGACCCAGTACTTC. This sequence encodes CSARVRRGQETQYF.

This clonotype was recorded a few times. The gene calls are TRBV5-4 and TRBJ2-1; D may be TRBD2 (6 bases). CDR3 size: 14 residues. V was shortened by 2 bases and J by 4 bases, with 10 bases between the two germline ends. Germline CDR1 SGHNT, CDR2 YYREEE (reference sequence). This chain's CDR3 is CASSLERAYNEQFF. In DNA, the CDR3 is TGTGCCAGCAGCTTAGAGCGGGCGTACAATGAGCAGTTCTTC.

This clonotype was found many times. The chain uses TRBV29-1 and TRBJ2-5; 10 bases are a match to TRBD1. V shed 4 bases and J 6 bases; nucleotides not matched to a gene: 2. Germline CDR1 reads SQVTM; CDR2 reads ANQGSEA. The CDR3 is made up of 12 amino acids. The CDR3 reads CSVGDRGQTQYF. As DNA, the CDR3 is TGCAGCGTTGGGGACAGGGGACAGACCCAGTACTTC.